The rows below give T cell receptor beta chains drawn from one sample of a study of blood T cell repertoires in COVID-19. Only in-frame clones appear in the TCRdb table, and some are missing; sequencing was by immunoSEQ multiplex PCR. The profile covers 250,000 to 350,000 clones, with about 88% appearing a single time and around 2.9% taken by the ten largest. Sequenced: PBMCs or T cells enriched from blood (not recorded which). The receptors originated from a woman aged 45 to 65 who had recovered from COVID-19. CDR3s include the opening cysteine and the closing phenylalanine or tryptophan. Fields, in order: D gene, J gene, clone size, V gene, CDR3 DNA, CDR3 protein. A D gene is named only where the DNA matches it firmly. Expanded clones are given a class, and other clones once, few, many or no size at all.

>TRBD1|TRBJ2-2|NA|TRBV7-9
TGTGCCAGCAGCTACGCATCCGGGACAGGGGCCGGGGAGCTGTTTTTT
CASSYASGTGAGELFF
>NA|TRBJ1-3|NA|TRBV12-3/TRBV12-4
TGTGCCAGCAGTTTACGTGGAAACACCATATATTTT
CASSLRGNTIYF
>NA|TRBJ1-1|NA|TRBV3-1/TRBV3-2
TGTGCCAGCAAAAGCGAGGTTGAAGCTTTCTTT
CASKSEVEAFF
>TRBD1|TRBJ1-6|NA|TRBV11-2
TGTGCCAGCAGCTTAGATACCAGGGGGCTTTCACCCCTCCACTTT
CASSLDTRGLSPLHF
>TRBD2|TRBJ2-2|NA|TRBV28
TGTGCCAGCAGCCCCAGGAGGCTAGCGGGAAGGACCGGGGAGCTGTTTTTT
CASSPRRLAGRTGELFF
>NA|TRBJ2-5|NA|TRBV28
TGTGCCAGCAGGACAGGTCAAGAGACCCAGTACTTC
CASRTGQETQYF
>TRBD1|TRBJ1-2|NA|TRBV19
TGTGCCAGTAGTATCCGGCCCGGAGGGACAGGGGATCTGGGCTACACCTTC
CASSIRPGGTGDLGYTF
>NA|TRBJ1-6|NA|TRBV28
TGTGCCAGCAGCCAACTAAATGCGCCCCTCCACTTT
CASSQLNAPLHF
>NA|TRBJ1-2|once|TRBV29-1
TGCAGCGTTGCGGCAGGCCATAACTATGGCTACACCTTC
CSVAAGHNYGYTF
>TRBD1|TRBJ1-2|NA|TRBV6-1
TGTGCCAGCAGTGAATCCGGGACAGGAAACTATGGCTACACCTTC
CASSESGTGNYGYTF
>TRBD1|TRBJ1-1|NA|TRBV3-1/TRBV3-2
TGTGCCAGCAGCCGTGGAAGACAGGGAACGAACACTGAAGCTTTCTTT
CASSRGRQGTNTEAFF
>TRBD2|TRBJ2-1|few|TRBV24-1
TGTGCCACCAGTGATTCCGCTGCGGGAGACAATGAGCAGTTCTTC
CATSDSAAGDNEQFF
>NA|TRBJ2-5|NA|TRBV24-1
TGTGCCACCAGTGATTCGGCAGGGTCGGGAGAGACCCAGTACTTC
CATSDSAGSGETQYF
>NA|TRBJ2-1|once|TRBV5-1
TGCGCCAGCAGCTTGGACCTAGTATCCTACAATGAGCAGTTCTTC
CASSLDLVSYNEQFF
>NA|TRBJ1-5|once|TRBV21-1
TGTGCCAGCAGCCCACAACCGGGACAGGCGAATCAGCCCCAGCATTTT
CASSPQPGQANQPQHF
>TRBD1|TRBJ2-1|NA|TRBV9
TGTGCCAGCAGCGTAGAGGGGGCCTCCTACAATGAGCAGTTCTTC
CASSVEGASYNEQFF
>TRBD1|TRBJ1-6|NA|TRBV11-2
TGTGCCAGCAGCTTAGACCGGGACAGCCTGGCGGGGACTAATTCACCCCTCCACTTT
CASSLDRDSLAGTNSPLHF
>NA|TRBJ2-7|NA|TRBV20-1
TGCAGTGCTAGTGGCAGGTCGCCCTACGAGCAGTACTTC
CSASGRSPYEQYF
>NA|TRBJ1-5|NA|TRBV12-3/TRBV12-4
TGTGCCAGCAGTAATATGCGAGAGCCCCAGCATTTT
CASSNMREPQHF
>NA|TRBJ2-2|NA|TRBV5-1
TGCGCCAGCAGCTTAACCCTCGCGGGTGGCACCGGGGAGCTGTTTTTT
CASSLTLAGGTGELFF
>TRBD1|TRBJ1-2|NA|TRBV2
TGTGCCAGCAGTGTTCAGCAACAGGGGGCAGGCTACACCTTC
CASSVQQQGAGYTF
>NA|TRBJ1-1|NA|TRBV18
TGTGCCAGCTCAGGGGAGGTAATGAACACTGAAGCTTTCTTT
CASSGEVMNTEAFF
>NA|TRBJ1-2|NA|TRBV14
TGTGCCAGCAGCCTTTCGGGAGCTAACTATGGCTACACCTTC
CASSLSGANYGYTF
>TRBD2|TRBJ2-1|NA|TRBV7-3
TGTGCCAGCAGCTTAAGTAGCGGGAGAAAAAATGAGCAGTTCTTC
CASSLSSGRKNEQFF
>NA|TRBJ2-5|NA|TRBV14
TGTGCCAGCAGCCAACCAAACCAAGAGACCCAGTACTTC
CASSQPNQETQYF
>TRBD1|TRBJ1-4|NA|TRBV7-9
TGTGCCAGCAGCCCTCCGGGACAGGAGAATGAAAAACTGTTTTTT
CASSPPGQENEKLFF
>NA|TRBJ2-3|NA|TRBV7-2
TGTGCCAGCAGCTTAGCGCTAGCGAGCACAGATACGCAGTATTTT
CASSLALASTDTQYF
>TRBD2|TRBJ2-2|NA|TRBV28
TGTGCCAGCAGTTTAAGCGGGAGTCGAACCGGGGAGCTGTTTTTT
CASSLSGSRTGELFF
>TRBD1|TRBJ1-3|NA|TRBV7-2
TGTGCCAGCAGCCCAGGACAGGGAGGAAACACCATATATTTT
CASSPGQGGNTIYF
>NA|TRBJ2-5|NA|TRBV10-3
TGTGCCATCAGTGGGACAGATCAGTATTTAGAGACCCAGTACTTC
CAISGTDQYLETQYF
>TRBD1|TRBJ1-1|NA|TRBV27
TGTGCCAGCAGTATGGAACGACAGGGGGCGGAGACTGAAGCTTTCTTT
CASSMERQGAETEAFF
>NA|TRBJ1-2|NA|TRBV6-5
TGTGCCAGCAGTTACTCAAGGGGTAGCTATGGCTACACCTTC
CASSYSRGSYGYTF
>TRBD2|TRBJ2-5|NA|TRBV7-3
TGTGCCAGCAGCCTACGGACTAGCGGGAGCGTTAGGGAGACCCAGTACTTC
CASSLRTSGSVRETQYF
>TRBD1|TRBJ2-2|NA|TRBV18
TGTGCCAGCTCACCGGACAGGGCAAACACCGGGGAGCTGTTTTTT
CASSPDRANTGELFF
>NA|TRBJ1-1|NA|TRBV20-1
TGCAGTGCTAGTACAGGGCCGGCCACTGAAGCTTTCTTT
CSASTGPATEAFF
>NA|TRBJ2-2|NA|TRBV4-1
TGCGCCAGCAGCCCCAGGGGTGGGCACACCGGGGAGCTGTTTTTT
CASSPRGGHTGELFF
>TRBD1|TRBJ2-1|NA|TRBV5-6
TGTGCCAGCAGCTCTCAATCGCGGACAGGGCGCAATGAGCAGTTCTTC
CASSSQSRTGRNEQFF
>TRBD1|TRBJ2-1|NA|TRBV19
TGTGCCACGTGCTCCCGGGACAGGGAGCAGTTCTTC
CATCSRDREQFF
>NA|TRBJ1-1|NA|TRBV12-3/TRBV12-4
TGTGCCAGCCAGCGGTTTGCGGACACTGAAGCTTTCTTT
CASQRFADTEAFF
>NA|TRBJ1-4|NA|TRBV7-8
TGTGCCAGCAGCTCTATTCCCGGGAACCCCTCAAGGGAAAAACTGTTTTTT
CASSSIPGNPSREKLFF
>TRBD2|TRBJ2-7|NA|TRBV18
TGTGCCAGCTCACCAAAATGGGGGACTAGCGGGTTACCTTACGAGCAGTACTTC
CASSPKWGTSGLPYEQYF
>NA|TRBJ2-7|NA|TRBV6-5
TGTGCCAGCAGCTCGGGGAACTACGAGCAGTACTTC
CASSSGNYEQYF
>NA|TRBJ1-1|once|TRBV7-9
TGTGCCAGCAGCCCCAGGGCCACTGAAGCTTTCTTT
CASSPRATEAFF
>NA|TRBJ2-7|NA|TRBV24-1
TGTGCCACCAGTGATGATAACGGTCAACAGTACTTC
CATSDDNGQQYF
>TRBD2|TRBJ2-2|NA|TRBV29-1
TGCAGCGCCAGGACTAGCGGGAGTGGGACCGGGGAGCTGTTTTTT
CSARTSGSGTGELFF
>TRBD1|TRBJ1-4|NA|TRBV10-3
TGTGCCATCAGTTCGGGACAGAGTAATGAAAAACTGTTTTTT
CAISSGQSNEKLFF
>NA|TRBJ1-4|NA|TRBV5-1
TGCGCCAGCAGCCCCGGGAGTGCAACTAATGAAAAACTGTTTTTT
CASSPGSATNEKLFF
>TRBD2|TRBJ2-2|NA|TRBV4-2
TGTGCCAGCAGCCAAGACAGCGGGAGGGCCCGCACCGGGGAGCTGTTTTTT
CASSQDSGRARTGELFF